This T cell receptor beta chain was sequenced in a study of CD8 T cells in ankylosing spondylitis. General study points: Significant enrichment of disease-linked clones was reportedly seen in matched ankylosing spondylitis synovial fluid. A TCR beta motif made of fewer than ten highly homologous variants seemed typical of ankylosing spondylitis blood. Disease-linked clones, CD8+, were relatively rare in peripheral blood.

This clonotype has more than one count but fewer than ten. Its antigen is undetermined. Making use of molecular barcodes, quantitative 5'-RACE generated TCR beta libraries. TCRdb used MiXCR to reprocess the 5' RACE reads, holding one entry per CDR3 protein. Of about 400,000 distinct CDR3 sequences listed, 20% to 25% are singletons. V was shortened by 7 bases and J by 3 bases, with 16 bases between the two germline ends. The length of the CDR3 is 14 residues. This TCR was sampled from a male donor with ankylosing spondylitis. The chain couples TRBV12-3 or TRBV12-4 to TRBJ2-7, with D tentatively TRBD1 or TRBD2 (5 bases each). The sample comprised blood, either unsorted or a sorted T cell fraction (not recorded which). This chain's CDR3 is CASKGDGAYYEQYF. In nucleotides, the CDR3 is TGTGCCAGCAAAGGGGACGGCGCCTACTACGAGCAGTACTTC.